A single sample gave rise to the 20 T cell receptor beta chains below, sequenced in a study of T-cell memory formation after mild COVID-19. MiXCR, run by TCRdb on the 5' RACE reads, gives a single entry per CDR3 protein. The profile shows 180,000 or so distinct CDR3 sequences, 11% of them singletons. The sample taken for sequencing was PBMCs or a T cell subset sorted from them (not recorded which). The receptors were gathered from a man aged 18 to 29 who had mild COVID-19 (a few samples of this study predate the infection). Cell type and time point are not known.

Many counts were recorded for this clonotype. The chain couples TRBV4-3 to TRBJ1-3; D unclear. The V end was cut by 0 bases, the J end by 1 base, with 7 bases between. From germline, CDR1 is LGHNA and CDR2 YSLEER. The CDR3 consists of 15 residues. The CDR3 coding sequence is TGCGCCAGCAGCCAAGACAGAGTTTCTGGAAACACCATATATTTT. Translating it yields CASSQDRVSGNTIYF.

This clonotype showed up just a few times. The CDR3 DNA is TGTGCCAGTAAAGGAAGATCCTACAATGAGCAGTTCTTC. It translates to CASKGRSYNEQFF. The chain recombines TRBV28 with TRBJ2-1; D is unclear. This CDR3 is built from 13 residues. Trimming shortened V by 9 bases and J by 1 base, and 10 bases separated the two germline ends. The germline V gene has CDR1 MDHEN and CDR2 SYDVKM.

This clonotype turned up a few times. This rearrangement joins TRBV5-1 to TRBJ2-5; 8 nucleotides agree with TRBD2. The length of the CDR3 is 14 residues. After removal of 5 bases from V and 3 bases from J, the junction contained 6 bases not matched to a gene. Germline V CDR1 and CDR2: SGHRS, YFSETQ. The DNA of the CDR3 is TGCGCCAGCAGTGGTTCCGGGGGGGAAGAGACCCAGTACTTC. Amino acids: CASSGSGGEETQYF.

This clonotype was found a few times. The V gene is TRBV3-1, the J gene TRBJ2-1; D not certain. CDR1 and CDR2 (germline): LGHDT, YNNKEL (reference sequence). This CDR3 has 13 amino acids. V shed 0 bases and J shed 12 bases, with 12 bases lying between them. CDR3 nucleotide sequence: TGTGCCAGCAGCCAAGATGAGCGCGCGGCGCAGTTCTTC. Translating gives CASSQDERAAQFF.

This clonotype has just a few counts. CDR3 sequence reads: CASSLGRPYQETQYF. The CDR3 DNA is TGTGCCAGCAGCCTGGGACGGCCGTACCAAGAGACCCAGTACTTC. J is TRBJ2-5 and V is TRBV28; perhaps D is TRBD1 or TRBD2 (5 bases each). CDR1 and CDR2 (germline): MDHEN, SYDVKM. The V end lost 6 bases, the J end lost 0 bases, and 14 bases lay between the germline ends. The CDR3 has 15 amino acids.

The V call is TRBV4-1, the J call TRBJ1-5; no clear D. The CDR3 contains 14 residues. The ends were cut back, 1 base at V and 3 bases at J, with 7 bases in the middle. In germline, CDR1 is MGHRA, CDR2 YSYEKL. Here the CDR3 reads CASSQVLLNQPQHF. In DNA form, the CDR3 reads TGCGCCAGCAGCCAAGTACTCCTCAATCAGCCCCAGCATTTT.

This clonotype appeared a few times. The chain is built from TRBV4-3 and TRBJ1-1; tentative D call: TRBD1 (6 bases). The CDR3 covers 14 residues. V shed 1 base and J shed 0 bases, with 6 bases lying between them. Germline CDR1 and CDR2: LGHNA and YSLEER. DNA for the CDR3: TGCGCCAGCAGCCAAGGACAGGTGAACACTGAAGCTTTCTTT. This codes for CASSQGQVNTEAFF.

The V call is TRBV5-1, the J call TRBJ1-2; maybe TRBD1 (5 bases). Trimming removed 4 bases at V and 7 bases at J, with 14 bases between. CDR3 length equals 13 residues. Germline CDR1 and CDR2: SGHRS and YFSETQ. The CDR3 region is CASSDQGGVGYTF. CDR3 DNA: TGCGCCAGCAGCGATCAGGGAGGGGTTGGCTACACCTTC.

This chain joins TRBV5-4 and TRBJ2-7, with 7 bases aligning to TRBD2. Per germline, CDR1 SGHNT and CDR2 YYREEE (reference sequence). This CDR3 spans 14 amino acids. V trimming: 2 bases; J trimming: 6 bases; junction bases outside the gene matches: 8. The DNA of the CDR3 is TGTGCCAGCAGCTTTGATCCGGTAGCGGGCGAGCAGTACGTC. It encodes CASSFDPVAGEQYV.

Only a few counts were recorded for this clonotype. This rearrangement joins TRBV6-6 to TRBJ2-1; TRBD2 matches 8 bases. The germline gives CDR1 MNHNY, CDR2 SVGAGI (reference sequence). CDR3 length: 15 amino acids. Trimming at V came to 7 bases and at J to 3 bases, leaving 8 bases not matched to a gene. CDR3 DNA sequence: TGTGCCAGCACCGATAGCGGGGAAGGCTACAATGAGCAGTTCTTC. This translates into CASTDSGEGYNEQFF.

This clonotype was observed at least ten times. The V call is TRBV7-3, the J call TRBJ2-3; TRBD2 agrees at 13 bases. The CDR3 runs 15 residues. Looked up from germline, CDR1 is SGHTA and CDR2 is FQGTGA. V lost 5 bases and J lost 4; bases outside the gene matches: 3. CDR3 DNA sequence: TGTGCCAGCAGCCCAGGACTAGCGGGGGCAGATACGCAGTATTTT. Amino acid sequence: CASSPGLAGADTQYF. Full variable domain (rest looked up from reference TRBV7-3 and TRBJ2-3): GAGVSQTPSNKVTEKGKYVELRCDPISGHTALYWYRQSLGQGPEFLIYFQGTGAADDSGLPNDRFFAVRPEGSVSTLKIQRTERGDSAVYLCASSPGLAGADTQYFGPGTRLTVL.

The CDR3: CASSSPPAGELFF. In DNA, the CDR3 is TGTGCCAGCAGTTCCCCCCCGGCCGGGGAGCTGTTTTTT. The chain joins TRBV7-2 to TRBJ2-2; D ambiguous. The CDR3 contains 13 residues. Trimming took off 6 bases at V and 6 bases at J, with 11 bases between the two ends. Germline-derived CDR1 and CDR2 are SGHTA and FQGNSA.

CDR3 bases: TGTGCCAGCAGTTTCGGACAGATAAGTGGCGATGAGCAGTTCTTC. Protein: CASSFGQISGDEQFF. The gene calls are TRBV12-3 or TRBV12-4 and TRBJ2-1; tentatively, D is TRBD1 (6 bases). CDR3 length: 15 residues. Trimming stripped 3 bases from V and 8 bases from J, with 17 bases between.

The table lists this clonotype with a few counts. V usage is TRBV5-5 and J usage is TRBJ2-3; no clear D. This CDR3 spans 14 amino acids. Trimming shortened V by 4 bases and J by 5 bases, and 14 bases separated the two germline ends. The germline V gene has CDR1 SGHKS and CDR2 YYEKEE (reference sequence). CDR3 residues: CASSRRPDEDTQYF. CDR3 in DNA: TGTGCCAGCAGCCGGCGACCAGATGAAGATACGCAGTATTTT.

V is TRBV5-1 and J is TRBJ1-1; D possibly corresponds to TRBD1 (6 bases). The CDR3 sequence is 15 residues long. Trimming pared 2 bases from V and 1 base from J, leaving 12 bases between. From germline, CDR1 is SGHRS and CDR2 YFSETQ. CDR3 coding DNA: TGCGCCAGCAGCTTAGGACAGCCGCGGAACACTGAAGCTTTCTTT. Its protein is CASSLGQPRNTEAFF.

This clonotype was seen a handful of times. V usage is TRBV29-1 and J usage is TRBJ2-2; TRBD2 is a possible D gene (5 bases). Germline lookup yields CDR1 SQVTM and CDR2 ANQGSEA. The CDR3 runs to 13 residues. Trimming took off 6 bases at V and 4 bases at J, with 12 bases between the two ends. CDR3 nucleotide sequence: TGCAGCGTCTCACGCGGGTCCACCGGGGAGCTGTTTTTT. This translates into CSVSRGSTGELFF.

This clonotype appeared many times. This chain uses TRBV7-9 with TRBJ1-2, with 8 positions matching TRBD1. Germline V CDR1 and CDR2: SEHNR, FQNEAQ (reference sequence). This CDR3 spans 14 amino acids. Unmatched junction bases numbered 8, after V lost 5 bases and J lost 6 bases. The CDR3 sequence: CASSRGQGENGYTF. The CDR3 nucleotides are TGTGCCAGCAGCCGCGGACAGGGTGAGAATGGCTACACCTTC. The variable domain in full, with the rest retrieved from reference TRBV7-9 and TRBJ1-2, is DTGVSQNPRHKITKRGQNVTFRCDPISEHNRLYWYRQTLGQGPEFLTYFQNEAQLEKSRLLSDRFSAERPKGSFSTLEIQRTEQGDSAMYLCASSRGQGENGYTFGSGTRLTVV.

This clonotype has ten or more counts. The rearrangement uses TRBV11-1 and TRBJ2-3, with D unclear. Trimming took 3 bases from V and 5 from J, leaving 15 bases between them. CDR1 SGHAT and CDR2 FQDESV come from the germline V gene (reference sequence). There are 15 residues in the CDR3. The CDR3 nucleotides are TGTGCCAGCAGCTTCCACGCGGCCAAGGGAGATACGCAGTATTTT. Translation gives CASSFHAAKGDTQYF.

The chain has TRBV6-5 and TRBJ1-5; tentatively, D is TRBD1 (5 bases). The V end lost 8 bases, the J end lost 7 bases, and 15 bases lay between the germline ends. The V gene's germline CDR1 is MNHEY and CDR2 SVGAGI. This CDR3 spans 13 amino acids. The CDR3 bases are TGTGCCAGCGGCAGGGAGAGAGGCCAGCCCCAGCATTTT. This encodes CASGRERGQPQHF.

Many counts were recorded for this clonotype. The gene calls are TRBV7-9 and TRBJ2-1; the D gene is possibly TRBD1 (6 bases). CDR3 length: 16 residues. Germline V gives CDR1 SEHNR, CDR2 FQNEAQ (reference sequence). The germline V and J ends were trimmed by 8 bases and 6 bases, with 23 bases remaining between them. The DNA of the CDR3 is TGTGCCAGCTTCATCGCTACAGGGAAATTTCGCAATGAGCAGTTCTTC. Translation: CASFIATGKFRNEQFF.